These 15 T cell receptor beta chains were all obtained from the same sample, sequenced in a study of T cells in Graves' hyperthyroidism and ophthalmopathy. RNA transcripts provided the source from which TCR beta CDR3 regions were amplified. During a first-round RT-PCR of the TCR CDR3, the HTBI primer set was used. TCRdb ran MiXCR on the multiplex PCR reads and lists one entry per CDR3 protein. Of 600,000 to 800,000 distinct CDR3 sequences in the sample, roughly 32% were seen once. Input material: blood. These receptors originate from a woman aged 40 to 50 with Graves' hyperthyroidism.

This CDR3 reads CAISAQRRVSGTEAFF. CDR3 in DNA: TGTGCCATCAGTGCTCAGAGGAGGGTATCTGGGACTGAAGCTTTCTTT. The chain employs TRBV10-3 and TRBJ1-1; D remains unclear. CDR1 ENHRY and CDR2 SYGVKD come from the germline V gene. The CDR3 sequence is 16 residues long. Trimming removed 4 bases from V and 5 bases from J, with 20 bases in between.

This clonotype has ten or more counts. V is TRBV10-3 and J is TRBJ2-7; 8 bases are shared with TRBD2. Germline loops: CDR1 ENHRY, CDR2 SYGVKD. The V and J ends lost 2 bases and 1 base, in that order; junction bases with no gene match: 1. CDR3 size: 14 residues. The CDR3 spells CAISEVAGSYEQYF. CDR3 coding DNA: TGTGCCATCAGTGAGGTAGCGGGGTCCTACGAGCAGTACTTC.

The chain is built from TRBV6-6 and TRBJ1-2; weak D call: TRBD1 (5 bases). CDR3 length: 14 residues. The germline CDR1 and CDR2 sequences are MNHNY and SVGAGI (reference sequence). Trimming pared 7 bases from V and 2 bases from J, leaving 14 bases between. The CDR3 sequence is CASTTGMRNYGYTF. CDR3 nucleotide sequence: TGTGCCAGCACCACAGGAATGCGAAACTATGGCTACACCTTC.

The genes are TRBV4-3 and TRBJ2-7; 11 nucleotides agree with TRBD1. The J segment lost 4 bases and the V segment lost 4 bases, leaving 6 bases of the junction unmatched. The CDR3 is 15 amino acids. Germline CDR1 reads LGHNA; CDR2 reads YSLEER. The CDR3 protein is CASSPRTGGGYEQYF. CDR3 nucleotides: TGCGCCAGCAGCCCACGGACAGGGGGCGGGTACGAGCAGTACTTC.

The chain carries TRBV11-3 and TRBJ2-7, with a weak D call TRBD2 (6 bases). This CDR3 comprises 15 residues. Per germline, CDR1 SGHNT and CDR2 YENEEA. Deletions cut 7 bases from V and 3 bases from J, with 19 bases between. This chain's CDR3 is CASTVVGGLGYEQYF. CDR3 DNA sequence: TGTGCCAGCACCGTAGTGGGGGGACTTGGCTACGAGCAGTACTTC.

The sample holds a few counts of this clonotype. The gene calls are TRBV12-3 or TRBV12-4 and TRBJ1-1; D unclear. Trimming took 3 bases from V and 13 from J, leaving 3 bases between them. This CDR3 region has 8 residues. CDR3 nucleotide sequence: TGTGCCAGCAGTTTCTTTTTCTTT. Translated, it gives CASSFFFF.

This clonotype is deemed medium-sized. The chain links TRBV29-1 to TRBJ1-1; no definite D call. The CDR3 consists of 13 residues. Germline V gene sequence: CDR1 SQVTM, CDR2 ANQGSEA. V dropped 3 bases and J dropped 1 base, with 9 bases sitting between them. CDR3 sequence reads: CSVERQENTEAFF. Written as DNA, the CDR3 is TGCAGCGTTGAGCGGCAGGAGAACACTGAAGCTTTCTTT.

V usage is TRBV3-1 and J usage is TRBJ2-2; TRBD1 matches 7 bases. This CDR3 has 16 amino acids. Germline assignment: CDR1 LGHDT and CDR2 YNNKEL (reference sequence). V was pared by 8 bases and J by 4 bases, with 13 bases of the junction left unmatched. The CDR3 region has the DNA TGTGCCAGCTCACCGGAGTTCTCAGGGGGCACCGGGGAGCTGTTTTTT. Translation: CASSPEFSGGTGELFF.

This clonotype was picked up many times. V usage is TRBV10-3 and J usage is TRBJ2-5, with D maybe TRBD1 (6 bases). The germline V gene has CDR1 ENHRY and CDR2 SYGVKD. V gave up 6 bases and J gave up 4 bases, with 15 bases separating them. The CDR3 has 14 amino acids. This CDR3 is CAIRQDSNPETQYF. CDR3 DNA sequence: TGTGCCATCAGGCAGGACAGCAACCCAGAGACCCAGTACTTC.

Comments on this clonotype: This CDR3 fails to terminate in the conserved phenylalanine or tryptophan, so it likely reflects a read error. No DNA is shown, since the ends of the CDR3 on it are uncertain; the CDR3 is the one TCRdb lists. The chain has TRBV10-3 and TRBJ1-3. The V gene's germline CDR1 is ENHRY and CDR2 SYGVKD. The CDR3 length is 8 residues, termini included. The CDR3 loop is CAISRPGR.

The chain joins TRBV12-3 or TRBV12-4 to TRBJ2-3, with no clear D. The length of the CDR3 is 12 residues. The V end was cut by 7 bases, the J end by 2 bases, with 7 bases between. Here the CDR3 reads CASTRPTDTQYF. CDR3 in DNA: TGTGCCAGCACAAGGCCCACAGATACGCAGTATTTT.

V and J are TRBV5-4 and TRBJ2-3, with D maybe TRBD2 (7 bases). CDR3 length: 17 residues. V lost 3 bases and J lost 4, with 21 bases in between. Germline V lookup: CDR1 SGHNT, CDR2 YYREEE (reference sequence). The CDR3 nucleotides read TGTGCCAGCAGCTCTTTTGCGGGCGGGGGCCTCCCAGATACGCAGTATTTT. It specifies CASSSFAGGGLPDTQYF.

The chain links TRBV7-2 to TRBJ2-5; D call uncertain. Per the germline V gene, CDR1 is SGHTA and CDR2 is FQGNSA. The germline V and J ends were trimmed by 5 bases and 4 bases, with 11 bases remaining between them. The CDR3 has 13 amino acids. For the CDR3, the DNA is TGTGCCAGCAGCCAAGTTGCGGCAGAGACCCAGTACTTC. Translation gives CASSQVAAETQYF.

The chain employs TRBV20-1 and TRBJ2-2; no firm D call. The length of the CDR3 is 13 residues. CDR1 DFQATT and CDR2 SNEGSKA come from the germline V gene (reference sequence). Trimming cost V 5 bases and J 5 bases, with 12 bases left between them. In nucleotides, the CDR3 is TGCAGTGCTGTTACACAGCTTACCGGGGAGCTGTTTTTT. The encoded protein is CSAVTQLTGELFF.

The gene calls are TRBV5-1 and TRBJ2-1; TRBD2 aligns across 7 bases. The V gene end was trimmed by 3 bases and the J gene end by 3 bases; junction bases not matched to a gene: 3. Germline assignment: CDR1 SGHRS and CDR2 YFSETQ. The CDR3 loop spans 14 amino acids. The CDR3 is CASSSAGSYNEQFF. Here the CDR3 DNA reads TGCGCCAGCAGCTCAGCGGGAAGCTACAATGAGCAGTTCTTC.